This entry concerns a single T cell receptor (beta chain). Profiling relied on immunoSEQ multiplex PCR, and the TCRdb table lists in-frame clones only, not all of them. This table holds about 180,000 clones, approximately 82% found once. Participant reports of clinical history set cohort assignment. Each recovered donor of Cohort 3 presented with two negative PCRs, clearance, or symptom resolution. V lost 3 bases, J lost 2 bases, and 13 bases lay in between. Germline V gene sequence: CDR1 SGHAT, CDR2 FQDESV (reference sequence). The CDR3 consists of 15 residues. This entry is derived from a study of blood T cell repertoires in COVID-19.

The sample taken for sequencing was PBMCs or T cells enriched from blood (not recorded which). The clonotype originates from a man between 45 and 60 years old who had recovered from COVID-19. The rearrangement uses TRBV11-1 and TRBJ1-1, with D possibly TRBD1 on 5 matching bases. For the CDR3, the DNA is TGTGCCAGCAGCTTGGTTCCGACAGTCAACACTGAAGCTTTCTTT. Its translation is CASSLVPTVNTEAFF.